This T cell receptor beta chain was observed in a study of shared clonotypes between healthy human individuals. Naivety among CD8 cells was defined by CD45RO negativity and positive CCR7 selection, thereby excluding terminally differentiated effector memory CD45RA+ cells. Germline CDR1 and CDR2: SGHRS and YFSETQ. The CDR3 totals 13 residues. Trimming shortened V by 1 base and J by 3 bases, and 8 bases separated the two germline ends. The protocol was immunoSEQ multiplex PCR, while the TCRdb copy is restricted to in-frame clones and leaves out a portion. The data hold around 610,000 clones, with about 96% observed a single time.

The sample was naive CD8+ T cells sorted from blood. The clonotype was recovered from a woman in her twenties or thirties in good health. The chain links TRBV5-1 to TRBJ2-7; D is possibly TRBD1 (6 bases). CDR3 coding DNA: TGCGCCAGCAGCTTGACAGGGAACTACGAGCAGTACTTC. It translates to CASSLTGNYEQYF.